This is a list of T cell receptor beta chains from one sample in a study of shared T cell receptors in the human thymus. Assay: immunoSEQ multiplex PCR; the TCRdb copy retains only in-frame clones and omits some. The sample holds hundreds of thousands of clones, approximately 80% seen once. The same specimen was also included in a second study, on human thymus T cells.

The material sequenced was thymocytes. Receptors originate from a boy younger than two with a congenital heart defect. Both conserved end residues are part of each CDR3. Fields, in order: J gene, V gene, D gene, clone size, CDR3 DNA, CDR3 protein. A D gene is named only where the DNA matches it firmly. Clone size is stated in some rows and not others, as once, few, many or a class when expanded.

TRBJ2-1 | TRBV9 | NA | NA | TGTGCCAGCAGCGTAGTCTCTTCGGCTAGCTCCTACAATGAGCAGTTCTTC | CASSVVSSASSYNEQFF
TRBJ1-4 | TRBV5-5 | TRBD1 | NA | TGTGCCAGCAGCATTGGTGTCGGACAGGGGATGTATGAGCAGGATAGACTGTTTTTT | CASSIGVGQGMYEQDRLFF
TRBJ2-1 | TRBV4-1 | NA | NA | TGCGCCAGCAGCCAAGGAAGTCTGCTAGCTAACAATGAGCAGTTCTTC | CASSQGSLLANNEQFF
TRBJ2-2 | TRBV5-4 | NA | few | TGTGCCAGCAGCTCCGGGACCCCGGGGGACACCGGGGAGCTGTTTTTT | CASSSGTPGDTGELFF
TRBJ1-5 | TRBV19 | TRBD1 | few | TGTGCCAGTATGGGACAGAGAGTGGGTCCCCAGCATTTT | CASMGQRVGPQHF
TRBJ2-1 | TRBV5-6 | NA | few | TGTGCCAGCAGCTTGACACGGGAAAAGTCCTACAATGAGCAGTTCTTC | CASSLTREKSYNEQFF
TRBJ2-5 | TRBV28 | NA | NA | TGTGCCAGCAGTTCCTGGCTGAGGTCCGATGAGACCCAGTACTTC | CASSSWLRSDETQYF
TRBJ2-2 | TRBV5-4 | TRBD1 | NA | TGTGCCAGCAGCTTGGGGGGGACAGGGGCAAAAAGGGACACCGGGGAGCTGTTTTTT | CASSLGGTGAKRDTGELFF
TRBJ1-5 | TRBV6-5 | TRBD1 | NA | TGTGCCAGCAGTTTGGGACAGAGCAATCAGCCCCAGCATTTT | CASSLGQSNQPQHF
TRBJ2-7 | TRBV2 | TRBD1 | NA | TGTGCCAGCAGTCGGGACAGGGGTAGCTACGAGCAGTACTTC | CASSRDRGSYEQYF
TRBJ2-5 | TRBV18 | NA | few | TGTGCCAGCTCACCCGGGGAGACCCAGTACTTC | CASSPGETQYF
TRBJ2-2 | TRBV6-1 | TRBD2 | few | TGTGCCAGCAGTGGGGCGACTAGCGGGAGGGCCCCCACCGGGGAGCTGTTTTTT | CASSGATSGRAPTGELFF
TRBJ2-2 | TRBV18 | NA | NA | TGTGCCAGCTCACCAGACAGACTCACCGGGGAGCTGTTTTTT | CASSPDRLTGELFF
TRBJ2-7 | TRBV29-1 | TRBD1 | NA | TGCAGCGTGGTCACTCGGACAGGGGGGCTCTACGAGCAGTACTTC | CSVVTRTGGLYEQYF
TRBJ2-1 | TRBV15 | NA | once | TGTGCCACCAGCGAAGGCAGAGGGTGTTTGGTTGAGCAGTTCTTC | CATSEGRGCLVEQFF
TRBJ1-1 | TRBV28 | NA | once | TGTGCCACCCGAAAACGAGGGTCCGTTAGGACTGAAGCTTTCTTT | CATRKRGSVRTEAFF
TRBJ1-5 | TRBV6-1 | NA | NA | TGTGCCAGCAGTGCGGACACCGCAGTCGGTCAGCCCCAGCATTTT | CASSADTAVGQPQHF
TRBJ1-2 | TRBV19 | TRBD1 | few | TGTGCCAGTGCTACAGGGGCGGATGGCTACACCTTC | CASATGADGYTF
TRBJ2-3 | TRBV11-2 | TRBD2 | NA | TGTGCCAGCAGCTTGGGCACTAGCGGGAGTAGGCCAGATACGCAGTATTTT | CASSLGTSGSRPDTQYF
TRBJ2-7 | TRBV18 | TRBD2 | NA | TGTGCCAGCTCACCCGGAGCGGGAGGTCATTACGAGCAGTACTTC | CASSPGAGGHYEQYF
TRBJ2-5 | TRBV4-3 | TRBD2 | NA | TGCGCCAGCAGCCAAGATTGGAGGACTAGCGGGAGCCTGGGGGAAGAGACCCAGTACTTC | CASSQDWRTSGSLGEETQYF
TRBJ2-7 | TRBV7-2 | TRBD2 | NA | TGTGCCAGCAGCCCCGGACTAGCGGGAGGGGTCGAGCAGTACTTC | CASSPGLAGGVEQYF
TRBJ1-1 | TRBV11-2 | TRBD1 | once | TGTGCCAGCAGCCCCGGGACAGGACCTGGAGCTTTCTTT | CASSPGTGPGAFF
TRBJ2-7 | TRBV5-6 | TRBD2 | NA | TGTGCCAGCAGCCCCCGGACTAGCGGGAGGCTGGACGAGCAGTACTTC | CASSPRTSGRLDEQYF
TRBJ1-1 | TRBV4-3 | NA | NA | TGCGCCAGCAGCCAAGAACGAACCGGGGGGTGGAACACTGAAGCTTTCTTT | CASSQERTGGWNTEAFF
TRBJ1-1 | TRBV29-1 | NA | NA | TGCAGCCTCCGAGGACACAGGGCTGGAGAGAACACTGAAGCTTTCTTT | CSLRGHRAGENTEAFF
TRBJ2-2 | TRBV14 | TRBD1 | NA | TGTGCCAGCAGCCAAGATGGACAGGGAGACGACGGGGAGCTGTTTTTT | CASSQDGQGDDGELFF
TRBJ2-4 | TRBV27 | TRBD1 | NA | TGTGCCAGCAGTTCCCACGGGACAGGGGGGGTATTGGGCAAAAACATTCAGTACTTC | CASSSHGTGGVLGKNIQYF
TRBJ1-1 | TRBV25-1 | NA | NA | TGTGCCAGCAGTGATACAACCCCCAATTCGGGGGGCCGGGATGAAGCTTTCTTT | CASSDTTPNSGGRDEAFF
TRBJ1-1 | TRBV15 | NA | NA | TGTGCCACCAGCAGAGCTGGGGGGACTGAAGCTTTCTTT | CATSRAGGTEAFF
TRBJ2-7 | TRBV19 | NA | NA | TGTGCCAGTAGTGTTCGACCGGGACTTGGCGAGCAGTACTTC | CASSVRPGLGEQYF
TRBJ2-7 | TRBV6-6 | TRBD1 | NA | TGTGCCAGCAGTTCCCGGACAGGGGCTGGGGAGCAGTACTTC | CASSSRTGAGEQYF
TRBJ2-4 | TRBV19 | TRBD1 | NA | TGTGCCAGTAGTCAGAGGGGGCGAACCAAAAACATTCAGTACTTC | CASSQRGRTKNIQYF
TRBJ2-2 | TRBV27 | TRBD2 | once | TGTGCCAGCAGTTCCTGGACTAGCGGGAACACCGGGGAGCTGTTTTTT | CASSSWTSGNTGELFF
TRBJ1-1 | TRBV6-5 | NA | NA | TGTGCCAGCAGTTCTCTAACAGGGTTCGCTGAAGCTTTCTTT | CASSSLTGFAEAFF
TRBJ1-2 | TRBV29-1 | TRBD1 | once | TGCAGCGTTTGGGGAAGGGTGGACAGGGCCTTCGGCTACACCTTC | CSVWGRVDRAFGYTF
TRBJ2-1 | TRBV14 | TRBD2 | NA | TGTGCCAGCAGCCAACGCCCAGCGGGAGGGCTTATGGATGAGCAGTTCTTC | CASSQRPAGGLMDEQFF
TRBJ1-1 | TRBV10-2 | NA | NA | TGCGCCAGCAGTGAGTCAAAGAGGACTGAAGCTTTCTTT | CASSESKRTEAFF
TRBJ2-3 | TRBV2 | TRBD2 | NA | TGTGCCAGCAGTGAACGGAGTCGGACTAGCGGGAGAGGCGATACGCAGTATTTT | CASSERSRTSGRGDTQYF
TRBJ2-7 | TRBV4-1 | NA | NA | TGCGCCAGCAGCCAAGAGGAAGCCTCCTCAGCGGGCTACGAGCAGTACTTC | CASSQEEASSAGYEQYF
TRBJ2-5 | TRBV2 | NA | once | TGTGCCAGCGGGGGGAGGAATATGGGGACCCAGTACTTC | CASGGRNMGTQYF
TRBJ1-5 | TRBV21-1 | NA | NA | TGTGCCAGCAGCCGGGACAGGAGCAATCAGCCCCAGCATTTT | CASSRDRSNQPQHF
TRBJ2-3 | TRBV14 | TRBD2 | NA | TGTGCCAGCACCCCTAGCGGGAGCCCAGATACGCAGTATTTT | CASTPSGSPDTQYF
TRBJ2-3 | TRBV7-3 | TRBD2 | NA | TGTGCCAGCAGCCGAGGACTAGCGGGAGGGCCAACAGATACGCAGTATTTT | CASSRGLAGGPTDTQYF
TRBJ2-3 | TRBV5-4 | TRBD2 | NA | TGTGCCAGCCAAACATACCTAGCGGGAGGGCCCTTAGATACGCAGTATTTT | CASQTYLAGGPLDTQYF
TRBJ2-4 | TRBV7-9 | TRBD1 | few | TGTGCCAGCAGCTTTGGACAGGCCCTAAACATTCAGTACTTC | CASSFGQALNIQYF
TRBJ2-7 | TRBV4-1 | NA | NA | TGCGCCAGCAGCACCCCCTTTTTAGCAACTCCGGGCGAGCAGTACTTC | CASSTPFLATPGEQYF
TRBJ2-5 | TRBV28 | TRBD1 | once | TGTGCCAGCAGTCCCCGACAGGGGGCGGATGAAGAGACCCAGTACTTC | CASSPRQGADEETQYF
TRBJ2-3 | TRBV18 | NA | NA | TGTGCCAGCTCACCAAGGACCGGGAGAAAGGATACGCAGTATTTT | CASSPRTGRKDTQYF
TRBJ2-1 | TRBV10-3 | TRBD2 | NA | TGTGCCATCAGTGAGGTCCTACATTGGGGAGCGGGAGGGTTCTCCTACAATGAGCAGTTCTTC | CAISEVLHWGAGGFSYNEQFF
TRBJ2-7 | TRBV7-2 | TRBD2 | NA | TGTGCCAGCAGCCCGCTAGCGGGATCAAACGAGCAGTACTTC | CASSPLAGSNEQYF
TRBJ2-5 | TRBV7-4 | NA | NA | TGTGCCAGCAGCAATCCGACACCCGATGCGCAAGAGACCCAGTACTTC | CASSNPTPDAQETQYF
TRBJ1-2 | TRBV7-2 | TRBD1 | NA | TGTGCCAGCAGCTTAGCGGGCCGGACAGGGGAATTCTATGGCTACACCTTC | CASSLAGRTGEFYGYTF